The 15 T cell receptor beta chains below were found in one sample sequenced in a study of blood T cell repertoires in COVID-19. Measured with immunoSEQ multiplex PCR; TCRdb has only the in-frame clones, and not every one. This sample has about 68,000 clones, with about 86% found just once. Sequenced sample: peripheral blood. These receptor sequences come from an older woman with acute or convalescent COVID-19.

This sequence joins TRBV5-1 and TRBJ1-2; possible D gene TRBD1, 6 bases. CDR1 and CDR2 from the germline V gene are SGHRS and YFSETQ. The length of the CDR3 is 15 residues. With 0 bases removed from V and 4 bases from J, the gap between germline ends came to 13 bases. The CDR3 is CASSLEVGQSYGYTF. The CDR3 region has the DNA TGCGCCAGCAGCTTGGAAGTTGGACAGAGCTATGGCTACACCTTC.

The sample holds a few counts of this clone. The chain links TRBV28 to TRBJ1-3; D ambiguous. The CDR3 sequence is 13 residues long. V was shortened by 1 base and J by 5 bases, with 6 bases between the two germline ends. Germline CDR1 MDHEN, CDR2 SYDVKM. CDR3 protein: CASSLLARNTIYF. The DNA for the CDR3 is TGTGCCAGCAGTTTATTGGCCCGAAACACCATATATTTT.

The rearrangement uses TRBV5-1 and TRBJ1-3; 9 positions match TRBD1. Germline values: CDR1 SGHRS, CDR2 YFSETQ. The CDR3 sequence is 19 residues long. V shed 4 bases and J 0 bases; nucleotides not matched to a gene: 14. CDR3 nucleotide sequence: TGCGCCAGCAGCCCCCTCCCGTACCAACAGGGGGCCTCTGGAAACACCATATATTTT. Its protein product is CASSPLPYQQGASGNTIYF.

The count of this clone is one. The rearrangement uses TRBV13 and TRBJ1-1, with a weak D call TRBD1 (5 bases). Germline CDR1 reads PRHDT; CDR2 reads FYEKMQ (reference sequence). V was shortened by 7 bases and J by 6 bases, with 12 bases between the two germline ends. The CDR3 sequence is 12 residues long. This chain's CDR3 is CASNQGYPEAFF. The CDR3 DNA is TGTGCCAGCAACCAGGGATACCCTGAAGCTTTCTTT.

V usage is TRBV7-8 and J usage is TRBJ2-7; tentative D call: TRBD2 (6 bases). CDR1 is SGHVS, CDR2 FQNEAQ, per germline. The CDR3 runs 16 residues. Trimming stripped 1 base from V and 5 bases from J, with 18 bases between. CDR3 DNA sequence: TGTGCCAGCAGCTTAGGGCGGGGAAGGCCGGGGAACGAGCAGTACTTC. This translates into CASSLGRGRPGNEQYF.

The rearrangement uses TRBV7-6 and TRBJ1-1, with D unresolved. The V gene's germline CDR1 is SGHVS and CDR2 FNYEAQ. Trimming removed 0 bases at V and 0 bases at J, with 11 bases between. The CDR3 is 16 amino acids. CDR3 sequence reads: CASSLATAKMNTEAFF. Written as DNA, the CDR3 is TGTGCCAGCAGCTTAGCAACAGCTAAGATGAACACTGAAGCTTTCTTT. The full variable domain, completed using reference TRBV7-6 and TRBJ1-1, is GAGVSQSPRYKVTKRGQDVALRCDPISGHVSLYWYRQALGQGPEFLTYFNYEAQQDKSGLPNDRFSAERPEGSISTLTIQRTEQRDSAMYRCASSLATAKMNTEAFFGQGTRLTVV.

V usage is TRBV7-9 and J usage is TRBJ1-1, with a tentative D call TRBD1 (6 bases). V gave up 6 bases and J gave up 10 bases, with 15 bases separating them. Germline CDR1 is SEHNR and CDR2 is FQNEAQ (reference sequence). This CDR3 has 12 amino acids. CDR3 sequence (DNA): TGTGCCAGCAGTTCTCAGGGGTTGGGAGCTTTCTTT. Amino acid sequence: CASSSQGLGAFF. Filled out from reference TRBV7-9 and TRBJ1-1, the complete variable domain reads DTGVSQNPRHKITKRGQNVTFRCDPISEHNRLYWYRQTLGQGPEFLTYFQNEAQLEKSRLLSDRFSAERPKGSFSTLEIQRTEQGDSAMYLCASSSQGLGAFFGQGTRLTVV.

The chain couples TRBV28 to TRBJ1-2; 10 bases are shared with TRBD1. The CDR3 spans 13 residues. V gave up 5 bases and J gave up 6 bases; unmatched junction bases: 3. Germline loops: CDR1 MDHEN, CDR2 SYDVKM. CDR3 DNA: TGTGCCAGCAGTCCCGGGACAGGGGATGGCTACACCTTC. The encoded protein is CASSPGTGDGYTF.

CDR3 nucleotide sequence: TGTGCCACCGGACAGGACGTATCAGGGGAGCTGTTTTTT. It translates to CATGQDVSGELFF. The chain combines TRBV24-1 with TRBJ2-2; 7 bases are shared with TRBD1. The trim removed 9 bases at V and 8 bases at J, leaving 8 bases unmatched. The CDR3 runs 13 residues. Germline CDR1 KGHDR, CDR2 SFDVKD.

The chain employs TRBV7-3 and TRBJ2-3; perhaps TRBD1 as D (6 bases). CDR3 length: 13 residues. Trimming took 4 bases from V and 5 from J, leaving 10 bases between them. Germline V gives CDR1 SGHTA, CDR2 FQGTGA. The CDR3 is CASSSGQLDTQYF. In DNA form, the CDR3 reads TGTGCCAGCAGCTCAGGACAGTTAGATACGCAGTATTTT.

This clone was picked up a small number of times. V usage is TRBV18 and J usage is TRBJ2-1, with D uncertain. V was cut by 2 bases and J by 5 bases, with 7 bases left in between. The V gene's germline CDR1 is KGHSH and CDR2 LQKENI. This CDR3 has 13 residues. CDR3 protein: CASSPESNNEQFF. CDR3 coding DNA: TGTGCCAGCTCACCAGAGAGCAACAATGAGCAGTTCTTC.

This sequence joins TRBV5-8 and TRBJ2-2; 8 nucleotides match TRBD1. Germline V gene sequence: CDR1 SGHTS, CDR2 YDEGEE. Trimming removed 4 bases from V and 4 bases from J; junction bases left unmatched: 6. The CDR3 totals 15 residues. The CDR3 protein is CASSPDRVPTGELFF. The CDR3 DNA reads as TGTGCCAGCAGCCCGGACAGGGTACCCACCGGGGAGCTGTTTTTT.

As regards this clone: At one end, the junction sequence differs from germline, possibly due to a read error. J is TRBJ2-3 and V is TRBV7-6, with D possibly being TRBD1 (6 bases). The CDR3 length is 15 residues. Per germline, CDR1 SGHVS and CDR2 FNYEAQ. The DNA for the CDR3 is TGTGCCAGCAGTTTAGGACAGCCTCCCACAGATACGCAGTATTTT. It translates to CASSLGQPPTDTQYF.

The chain joins TRBV6-5 to TRBJ2-7; no firm D call. The germline V gene has CDR1 MNHEY and CDR2 SVGAGI. Trimming removed 6 bases from V and 0 bases from J, with 12 bases in between. The CDR3 has 14 amino acids. CDR3 sequence (DNA): TGTGCCAGCAGATTACAGATACCCTCCTACGAGCAGTACTTC. As protein: CASRLQIPSYEQYF.

The J gene is TRBJ1-6, the V gene TRBV28, with D perhaps TRBD1 (6 bases). Germline values: CDR1 MDHEN, CDR2 SYDVKM. The V end was cut by 2 bases, the J end by 10 bases, with 18 bases between. The CDR3 is made up of 16 amino acids. The CDR3 DNA reads TGTGCCAGCAGTTTACGTGGGGCAGGGGCGCAGTCACCCCTCCACTTT. Translation gives CASSLRGAGAQSPLHF.